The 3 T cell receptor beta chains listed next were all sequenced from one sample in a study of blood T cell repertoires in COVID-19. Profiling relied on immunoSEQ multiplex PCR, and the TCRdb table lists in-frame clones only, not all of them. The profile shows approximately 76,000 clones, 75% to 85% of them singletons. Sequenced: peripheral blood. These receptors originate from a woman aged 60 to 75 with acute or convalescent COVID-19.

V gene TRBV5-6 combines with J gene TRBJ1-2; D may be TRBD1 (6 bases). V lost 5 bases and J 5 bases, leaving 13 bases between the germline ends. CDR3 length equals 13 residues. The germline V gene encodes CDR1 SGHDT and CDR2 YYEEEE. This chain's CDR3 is CASRQGYGYGYTF. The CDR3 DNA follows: TGTGCCAGCAGACAGGGCTATGGGTATGGCTACACCTTC.

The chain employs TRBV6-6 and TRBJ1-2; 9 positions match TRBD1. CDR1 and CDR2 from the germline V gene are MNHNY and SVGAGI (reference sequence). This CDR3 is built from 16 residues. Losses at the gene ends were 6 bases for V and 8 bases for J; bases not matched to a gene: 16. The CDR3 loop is CASSPPHFRTGEGYTF. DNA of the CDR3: TGTGCCAGCAGCCCACCCCACTTTCGGACAGGGGAGGGCTACACCTTC.

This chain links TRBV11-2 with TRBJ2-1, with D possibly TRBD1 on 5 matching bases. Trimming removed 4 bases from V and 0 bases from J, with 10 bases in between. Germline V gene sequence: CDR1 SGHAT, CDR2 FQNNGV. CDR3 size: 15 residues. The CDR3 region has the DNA TGTGCCAGCAGCTCGACAGATAGCTCCTACAATGAGCAGTTCTTC. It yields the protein CASSSTDSSYNEQFF. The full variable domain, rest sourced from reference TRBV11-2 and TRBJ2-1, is EAGVAQSPRYKIIEKRQSVAFWCNPISGHATLYWYQQILGQGPKLLIQFQNNGVVDDSQLPKDRFSAERLKGVDSTLKIQPAKLEDSAVYLCASSSTDSSYNEQFFGPGTRLTVL.